The rows below give T cell receptor beta chains drawn from one sample of a study of cytomegalovirus exposure and HLA in healthy donors. Sequenced by immunoSEQ multiplex PCR; TCRdb stores in-frame clones only, minus some. The top ten clones hold roughly 2.5% of a sample with 200,000 or so clones, approximately 70% of them seen once. Sequenced input: PBMCs. The source of these receptors is a man in his forties in good health and CMV-seropositive. Both conserved end residues are part of each CDR3. Fields, in order: J gene, D gene, clone size, V gene, CDR3 protein. A D gene is named only where the DNA matches it firmly. Clone size is shown for a subset of rows, as once, few, many or a class of expanded clone.

>TRBJ1-2|-|once|TRBV2
CASRPGVAGGHGYTF
>TRBJ1-5|-|few|TRBV7-6
CASSLKVGPGQPQHF
>TRBJ1-5|-|-|TRBV10-3
CAIGREYDQPQHF
>TRBJ2-5|TRBD2|-|TRBV7-7
CASGPGGGETQYF
>TRBJ1-1|TRBD1|few|TRBV5-4
CASSRETGVTEAFF
>TRBJ2-5|TRBD2|-|TRBV28
CASSLDAGGEETQYF
>TRBJ1-2|-|few|TRBV4-1
CASSQTGWAGYTF
>TRBJ1-5|-|-|TRBV5-4
CASSLAGVEGQPQHF
>TRBJ2-7|-|-|TRBV14
CASSQSNRVFGYEQYF
>TRBJ2-1|TRBD2|once|TRBV5-1
CASSLAVAGYNEQFF
>TRBJ1-2|-|-|TRBV7-9
CASNLDGRNYGYTF
>TRBJ1-6|-|once|TRBV27
CASRLGSSYNSPLHF
>TRBJ2-7|-|few|TRBV11-2
CASSSRHPDEQYF
>TRBJ2-3|-|-|TRBV25-1
CASTYNGDTQYF
>TRBJ2-3|-|-|TRBV7-3
CASSLIAGNTQYF
>TRBJ1-2|-|-|TRBV5-4
CASSLVPGDGYTF
>TRBJ2-2|TRBD1|-|TRBV10-3
CAISEETGDTGELFF
>TRBJ2-3|TRBD2|-|TRBV7-2
CASSLWGGTDTQYF
>TRBJ1-5|TRBD1|-|TRBV6-1
CASSPPGQGHQPQHF
>TRBJ1-5|TRBD1|-|TRBV6-5
CASSPGTVNQPQHF